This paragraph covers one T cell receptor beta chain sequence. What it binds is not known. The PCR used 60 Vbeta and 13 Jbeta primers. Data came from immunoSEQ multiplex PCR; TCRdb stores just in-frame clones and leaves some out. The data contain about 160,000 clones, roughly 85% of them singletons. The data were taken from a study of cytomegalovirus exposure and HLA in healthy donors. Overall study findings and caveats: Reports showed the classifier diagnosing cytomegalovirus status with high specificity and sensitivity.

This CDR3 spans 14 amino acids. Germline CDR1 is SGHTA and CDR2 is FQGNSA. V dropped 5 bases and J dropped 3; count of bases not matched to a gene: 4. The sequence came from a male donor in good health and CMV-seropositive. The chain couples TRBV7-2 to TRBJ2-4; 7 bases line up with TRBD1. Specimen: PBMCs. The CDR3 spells CASSLGQNKNIQYF. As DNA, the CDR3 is TGTGCCAGCAGCCTGGGACAGAACAAAAACATTCAGTACTTC.